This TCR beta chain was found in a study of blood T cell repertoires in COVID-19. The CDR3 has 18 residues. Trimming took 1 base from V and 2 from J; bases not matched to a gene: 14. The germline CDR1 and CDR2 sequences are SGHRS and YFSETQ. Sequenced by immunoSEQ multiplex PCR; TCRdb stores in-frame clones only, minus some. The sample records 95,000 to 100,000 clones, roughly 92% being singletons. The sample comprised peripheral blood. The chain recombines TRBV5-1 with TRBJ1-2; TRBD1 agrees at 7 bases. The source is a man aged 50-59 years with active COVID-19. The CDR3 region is CASSLIRTGLLENYGYTF. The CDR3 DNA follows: TGCGCCAGCAGCTTGATCCGGACAGGCCTTTTAGAGAACTATGGCTACACCTTC. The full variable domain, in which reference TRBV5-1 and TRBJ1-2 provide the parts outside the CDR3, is KAGVTQTPRYLIKTRGQQVTLSCSPISGHRSVSWYQQTPGQGLQFLFEYFSETQRNKGNFPGRFSGRQFSNSRSEMNVSTLELGDSALYLCASSLIRTGLLENYGYTFGSGTRLTVV.